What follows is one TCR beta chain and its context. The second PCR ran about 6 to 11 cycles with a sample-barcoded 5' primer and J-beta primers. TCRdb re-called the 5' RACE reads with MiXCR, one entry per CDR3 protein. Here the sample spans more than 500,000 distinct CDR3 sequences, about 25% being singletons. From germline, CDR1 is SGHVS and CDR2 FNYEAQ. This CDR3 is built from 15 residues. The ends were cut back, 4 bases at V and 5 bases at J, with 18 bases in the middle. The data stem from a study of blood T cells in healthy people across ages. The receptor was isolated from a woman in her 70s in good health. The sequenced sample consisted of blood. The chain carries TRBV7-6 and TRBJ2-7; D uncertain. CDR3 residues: CASSSPGPPPHEQYF. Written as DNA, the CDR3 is TGTGCCAGCAGCTCGCCGGGCCCCCCTCCCCACGAGCAGTACTTC.